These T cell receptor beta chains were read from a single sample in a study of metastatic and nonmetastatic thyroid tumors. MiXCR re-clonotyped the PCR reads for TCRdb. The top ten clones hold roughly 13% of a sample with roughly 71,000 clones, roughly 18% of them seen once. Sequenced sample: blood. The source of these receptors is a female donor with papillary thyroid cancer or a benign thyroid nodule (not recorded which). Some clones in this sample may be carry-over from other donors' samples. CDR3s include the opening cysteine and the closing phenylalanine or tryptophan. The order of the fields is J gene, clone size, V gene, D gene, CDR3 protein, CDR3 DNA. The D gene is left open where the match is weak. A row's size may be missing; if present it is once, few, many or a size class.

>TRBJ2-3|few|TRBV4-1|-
CASRGSRQGGTDTQYF
TGCGCCAGCCGTGGGTCGCGGCAGGGTGGGACAGATACGCAGTATTTT
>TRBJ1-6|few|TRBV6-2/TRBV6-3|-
CASTLRGDGSPLHF
TGTGCCAGCACCCTCCGGGGGGATGGATCACCCCTCCACTTT
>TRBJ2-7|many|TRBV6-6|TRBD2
CASSYAAGTIATYEQYF
TGTGCCAGCAGTTACGCGGCAGGGACTATAGCTACCTACGAGCAGTACTTC
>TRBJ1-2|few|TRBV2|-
CASYGSGGGGYTF
TGTGCCAGCTACGGGAGTGGGGGAGGTGGCTACACCTTC
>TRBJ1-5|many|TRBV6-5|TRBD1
CASSYSRGLDQPQHF
TGTGCCAGCAGTTACAGCAGGGGGCTTGATCAGCCCCAGCATTTT
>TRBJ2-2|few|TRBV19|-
CATRSTGELFF
TGTGCCACCCGTTCCACCGGGGAGCTGTTTTTT
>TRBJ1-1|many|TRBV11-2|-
CASSLVRNTEAFF
TGTGCCAGCAGCCTCGTACGGAACACTGAAGCTTTCTTT
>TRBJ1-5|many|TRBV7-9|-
CASSLADNQPQHF
TGTGCCAGCAGCTTAGCCGATAATCAGCCCCAGCATTTT
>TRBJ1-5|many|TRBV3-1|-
CASSQDLVDQPQHF
TGTGCCAGCAGCCAAGATTTGGTAGATCAGCCCCAGCATTTT
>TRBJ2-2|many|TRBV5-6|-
CASSLGSTGELFF
TGTGCCAGCAGCTTGGGGAGCACCGGGGAGCTGTTTTTT
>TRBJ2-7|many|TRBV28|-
CASSQPYEQYF
TGTGCCAGCAGTCAACCCTACGAGCAGTACTTC
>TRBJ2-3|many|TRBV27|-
CASSFLGGSSTDTQYF
TGTGCCAGCAGTTTTTTGGGGGGCTCTAGCACAGATACGCAGTATTTT
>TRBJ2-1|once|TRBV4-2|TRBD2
CASSLGLAGLGEQFF
TGTGCCAGCAGCCTCGGACTAGCGGGATTAGGAGAGCAGTTCTTC
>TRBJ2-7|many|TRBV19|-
CASSIDWARGYEQYF
TGTGCCAGTAGTATAGATTGGGCCAGAGGCTACGAGCAGTACTTC
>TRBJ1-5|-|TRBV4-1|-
CASSQRDGNRPQHF
TGCGCCAGCAGCCAGCGCGACGGGAATCGGCCCCAGCATTTT
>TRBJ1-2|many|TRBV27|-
CASSLTVAGNYGYTF
TGTGCCAGCAGTTTAACGGTTGCCGGGAACTATGGCTACACCTTC
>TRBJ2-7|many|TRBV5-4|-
CASSPTSEGWEQYF
TGTGCCAGCAGCCCGACTTCCGAAGGTTGGGAGCAGTACTTC
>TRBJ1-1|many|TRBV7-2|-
CASSLALLGDISWGTEAFF
TGTGCCAGCAGCTTAGCGCTTTTGGGGGACATCAGCTGGGGCACTGAAGCTTTCTTT
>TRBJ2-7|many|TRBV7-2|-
CASSFQGQGEQYF
TGTGCCAGCAGCTTCCAGGGGCAGGGCGAGCAGTACTTC
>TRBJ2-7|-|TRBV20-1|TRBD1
CSEPPGGTGAYEQYF
TGCAGTGAGCCGCCGGGGGGGACAGGGGCCTACGAGCAGTACTTC
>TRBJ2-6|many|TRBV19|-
CASKNSGANVLTF
TGTGCCAGCAAGAACTCTGGGGCCAACGTCCTGACTTTC
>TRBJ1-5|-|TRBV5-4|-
CASSPGGGQPQHF
TGTGCCAGCAGCCCTGGAGGGGGTCAGCCCCAGCATTTT
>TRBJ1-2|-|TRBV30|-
CAWSGGREDGYTF
TGTGCCTGGAGTGGGGGCAGGGAGGATGGCTACACCTTC
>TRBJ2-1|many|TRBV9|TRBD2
CASHRTSGANEQFF
TGTGCCAGCCACCGGACTAGCGGGGCTAATGAGCAGTTCTTC
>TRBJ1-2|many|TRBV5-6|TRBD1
CASSWGRQGGGYTF
TGTGCCAGCAGCTGGGGCAGACAGGGCGGGGGCTACACCTTC